This T cell receptor beta chain was profiled in a study of shared clonotypes between healthy human individuals. This clone showed up many times. V shed 4 bases and J 1 base; nucleotides not matched to a gene: 3. Germline CDR1 and CDR2: WNHNN and SYGVQD (reference sequence). The CDR3 totals 15 residues. Sorted-subset replicate PCRs used 150 to 200 ng of genomic DNA. This amount corresponded to about 29,000 T cell genomes. TCRdb's copy holds only in-frame clones and misses some; the assay was immunoSEQ multiplex PCR. The profile shows some 1,100,000 clones, around 78% of them singletons. The rearrangement links TRBV10-1 to TRBJ2-2; TRBD1 aligns across 7 bases. Sequencing was performed on memory CD4+ T cells from PBMCs. Sample subset: CD45RA-negative fraction. The clonotype was recovered from a man younger than 30 in good health. Some clones in this sample may be carry-over from other donors' samples. The DNA for the CDR3 is TGCGCCAGCAGTGTCGGGACAGTGAACACCGGGGAGCTGTTTTTT. It specifies CASSVGTVNTGELFF.